This T cell receptor beta chain was documented in a study of Graves' ophthalmopathy and Graves' hyperthyroidism. The wider study: Ahead of any treatment, peripheral blood was obtained at the initial diagnosis.

The study enrolled ophthalmopathy donors with moderate-to-severe activity, CAS ≥3, NOSPECS ≥4 and duration under 3 months. Ineligible for inclusion were patients with other autoimmune diseases, uncontrolled infections, pregnancy or lactation. PBMCs were isolated by Ficoll-Paque density gradient centrifugation, using about 9.5 ml of fresh peripheral blood as the starting material. Germline V CDR1 and CDR2: DFQATT, SNEGSKA (reference sequence). The CDR3 sequence is 14 residues long. The ends were cut back, 0 bases at V and 4 bases at J, with 10 bases in the middle. The sequenced template was RNA, covering the TCR beta CDR3 region. The first-round RT-PCR employed HTBI primers together with the Qiagen OneStep RT-PCR kit. A multiplex PCR was then performed as the second round. Each CDR3 protein is one row after TCRdb ran MiXCR on the multiplex PCR reads. The data hold some 400,000 distinct CDR3 sequences, with about 17% observed a single time.

Many counts were recorded for this clonotype. The V gene is TRBV20-1, the J gene TRBJ1-5; possibly TRBD1 for D (5 bases). The TCR sequence derives from a woman under 30 with Graves' ophthalmopathy. The sample consisted of peripheral blood. As DNA, the CDR3 is TGCAGTGCTAGAGATCCCAGGGATAATCAGCCCCAGCATTTT. Translating gives CSARDPRDNQPQHF.